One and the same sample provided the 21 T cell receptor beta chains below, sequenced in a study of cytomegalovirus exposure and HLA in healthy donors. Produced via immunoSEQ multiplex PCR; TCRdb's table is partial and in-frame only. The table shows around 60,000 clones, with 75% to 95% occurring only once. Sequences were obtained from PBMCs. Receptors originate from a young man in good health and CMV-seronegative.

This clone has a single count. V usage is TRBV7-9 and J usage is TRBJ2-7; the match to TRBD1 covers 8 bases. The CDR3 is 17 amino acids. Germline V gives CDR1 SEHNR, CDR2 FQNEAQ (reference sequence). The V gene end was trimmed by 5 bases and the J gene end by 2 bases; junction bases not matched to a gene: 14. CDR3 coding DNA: TGTGCCAGCAGCCCCCAGGGTAGAGGGGACAGGACCTACGAGCAGTACTTC. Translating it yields CASSPQGRGDRTYEQYF.

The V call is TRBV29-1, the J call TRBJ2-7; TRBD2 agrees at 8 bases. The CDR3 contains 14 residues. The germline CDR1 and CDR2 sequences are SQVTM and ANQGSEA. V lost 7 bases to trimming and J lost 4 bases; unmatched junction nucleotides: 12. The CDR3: CSAGGGHLLYEQYF. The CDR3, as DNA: TGCAGCGCCGGGGGGGGACACCTTTTATACGAGCAGTACTTC.

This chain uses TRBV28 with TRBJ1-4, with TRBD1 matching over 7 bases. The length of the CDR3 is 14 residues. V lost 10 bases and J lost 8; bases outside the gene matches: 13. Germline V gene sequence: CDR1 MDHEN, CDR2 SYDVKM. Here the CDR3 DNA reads TGTGCCACGTACGATCAGGGGGGAGAAGAAAAACTGTTTTTT. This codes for CATYDQGGEEKLFF.

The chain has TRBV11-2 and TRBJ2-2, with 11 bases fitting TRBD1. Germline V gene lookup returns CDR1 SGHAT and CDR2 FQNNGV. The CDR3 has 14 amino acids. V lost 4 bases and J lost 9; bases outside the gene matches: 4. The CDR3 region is CASSSGQGVRELFF. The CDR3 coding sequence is TGTGCCAGCAGCTCGGGACAGGGGGTCCGGGAGCTGTTTTTT.

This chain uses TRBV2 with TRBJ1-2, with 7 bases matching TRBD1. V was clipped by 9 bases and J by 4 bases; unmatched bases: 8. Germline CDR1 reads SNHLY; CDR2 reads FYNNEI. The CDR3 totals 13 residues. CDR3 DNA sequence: TGTGCCAGAGGGGCGGACAGGACCTATGGCTACACCTTC. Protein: CARGADRTYGYTF.

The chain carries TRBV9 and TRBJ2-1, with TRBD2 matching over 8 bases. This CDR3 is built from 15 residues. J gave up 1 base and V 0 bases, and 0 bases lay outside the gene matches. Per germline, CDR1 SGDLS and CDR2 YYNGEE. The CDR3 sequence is CASSVGLASYNEQFF. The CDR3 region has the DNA TGTGCCAGCAGCGTAGGACTAGCGTCCTACAATGAGCAGTTCTTC.

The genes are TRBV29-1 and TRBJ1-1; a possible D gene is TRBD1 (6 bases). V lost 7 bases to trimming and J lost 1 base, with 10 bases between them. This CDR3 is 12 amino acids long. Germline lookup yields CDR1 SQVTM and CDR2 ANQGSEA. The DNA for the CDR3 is TGCAGCGCCCGACAGGCGAACACTGAAGCTTTCTTT. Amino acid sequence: CSARQANTEAFF.

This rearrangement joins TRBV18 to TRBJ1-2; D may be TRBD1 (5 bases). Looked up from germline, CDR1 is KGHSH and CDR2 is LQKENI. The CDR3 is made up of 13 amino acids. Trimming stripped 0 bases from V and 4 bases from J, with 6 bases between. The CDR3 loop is CASSPPGGYGYTF. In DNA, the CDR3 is TGTGCCAGCTCACCACCGGGGGGCTATGGCTACACCTTC.

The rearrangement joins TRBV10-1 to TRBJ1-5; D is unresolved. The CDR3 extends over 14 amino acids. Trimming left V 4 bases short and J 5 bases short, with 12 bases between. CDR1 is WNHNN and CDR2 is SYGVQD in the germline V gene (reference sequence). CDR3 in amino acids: CASSAGSRDQPQHF. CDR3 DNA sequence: TGCGCCAGCAGTGCGGGATCGCGGGATCAGCCCCAGCATTTT.

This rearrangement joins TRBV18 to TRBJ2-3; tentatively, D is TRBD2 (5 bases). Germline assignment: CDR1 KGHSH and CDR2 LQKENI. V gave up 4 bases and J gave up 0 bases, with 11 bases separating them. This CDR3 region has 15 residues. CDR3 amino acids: CASSQSGTSTDTQYF. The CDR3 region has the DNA TGTGCCAGCTCACAGAGCGGAACTAGCACAGATACGCAGTATTTT.

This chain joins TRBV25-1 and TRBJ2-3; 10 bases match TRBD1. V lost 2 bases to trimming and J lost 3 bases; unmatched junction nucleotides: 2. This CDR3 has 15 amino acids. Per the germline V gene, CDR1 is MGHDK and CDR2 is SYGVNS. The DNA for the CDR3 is TGTGCCAGCAGTGAACGACAGGGGGCAACAGATACGCAGTATTTT. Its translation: CASSERQGATDTQYF.

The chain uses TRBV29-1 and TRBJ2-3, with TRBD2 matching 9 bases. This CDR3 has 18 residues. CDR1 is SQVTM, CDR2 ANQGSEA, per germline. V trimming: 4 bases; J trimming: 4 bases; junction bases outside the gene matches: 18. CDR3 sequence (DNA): TGCAGCGTTGGGGGCGACGCGGGGGGAGCGGGAGGATCAGATACGCAGTATTTT. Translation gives CSVGGDAGGAGGSDTQYF.

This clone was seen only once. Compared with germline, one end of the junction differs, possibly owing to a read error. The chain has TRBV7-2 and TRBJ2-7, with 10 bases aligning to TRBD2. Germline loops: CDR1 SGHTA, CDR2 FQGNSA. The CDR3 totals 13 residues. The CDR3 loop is CASSLAGASEQYF. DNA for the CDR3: TGTGCCAGCAGCCTAGCGGGAGCTTCCGAGCAGTACTTC.

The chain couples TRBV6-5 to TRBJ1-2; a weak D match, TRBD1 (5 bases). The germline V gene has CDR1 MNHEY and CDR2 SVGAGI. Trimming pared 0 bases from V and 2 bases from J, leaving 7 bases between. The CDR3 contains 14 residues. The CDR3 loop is CASSYSSGNYGYTF. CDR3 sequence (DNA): TGTGCCAGCAGTTACTCCTCAGGGAACTATGGCTACACCTTC.

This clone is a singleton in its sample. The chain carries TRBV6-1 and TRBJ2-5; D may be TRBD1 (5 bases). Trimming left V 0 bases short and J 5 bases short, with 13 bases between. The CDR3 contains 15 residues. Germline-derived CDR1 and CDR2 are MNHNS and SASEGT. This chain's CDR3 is CASSEAWAGLETQYF. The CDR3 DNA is TGTGCCAGCAGTGAAGCATGGGCAGGGTTGGAGACCCAGTACTTC.

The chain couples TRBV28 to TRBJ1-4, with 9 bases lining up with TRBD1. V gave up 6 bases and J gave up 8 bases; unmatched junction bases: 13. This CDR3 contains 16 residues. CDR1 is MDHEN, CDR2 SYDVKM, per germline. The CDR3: CASRDLGTGRFEKLFF. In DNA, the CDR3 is TGTGCCAGCAGAGACCTCGGGACAGGGAGATTCGAAAAACTGTTTTTT.

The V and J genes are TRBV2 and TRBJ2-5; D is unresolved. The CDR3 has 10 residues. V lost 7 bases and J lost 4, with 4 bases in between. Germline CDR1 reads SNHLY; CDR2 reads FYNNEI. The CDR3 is CASTGETQYF. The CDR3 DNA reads TGTGCCAGCACGGGAGAGACCCAGTACTTC. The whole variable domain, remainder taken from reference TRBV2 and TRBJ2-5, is EPEVTQTPSHQVTQMGQEVILRCVPISNHLYFYWYRQILGQKVEFLVSFYNNEISEKSEIFDDQFSVERPDGSNFTLKIRSTKLEDSAMYFCASTGETQYFGPGTRLLVL.

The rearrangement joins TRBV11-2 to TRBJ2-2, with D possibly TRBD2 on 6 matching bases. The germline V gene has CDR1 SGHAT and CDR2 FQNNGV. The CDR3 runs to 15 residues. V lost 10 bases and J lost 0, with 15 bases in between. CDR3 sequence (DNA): TGTGCCACCCTGGAGGGAGCGGCGAACACCGGGGAGCTGTTTTTT. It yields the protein CATLEGAANTGELFF.

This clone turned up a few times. The CDR3 here is CASSLNAGTNNEQFF. For the CDR3, the DNA is TGTGCCAGCAGCTTAAATGCGGGTACCAACAATGAGCAGTTCTTC. This rearrangement joins TRBV11-2 to TRBJ2-1, with D possibly being TRBD2 (5 bases). CDR3 length: 15 residues. Trimming stripped 2 bases from V and 5 bases from J, with 13 bases between. Germline CDR1 SGHAT, CDR2 FQNNGV.

CDR3 sequence: CASSLTGEGRQETQYF. The CDR3 DNA follows: TGTGCCAGCAGCTTAACGGGGGAGGGCCGTCAGGAGACCCAGTACTTC. The V call is TRBV13, the J call TRBJ2-5; 7 bases fit TRBD2. The V gene end was trimmed by 2 bases and the J gene end by 5 bases; junction bases not matched to a gene: 11. Germline CDR1 is PRHDT and CDR2 is FYEKMQ (reference sequence). There are 16 residues in the CDR3.

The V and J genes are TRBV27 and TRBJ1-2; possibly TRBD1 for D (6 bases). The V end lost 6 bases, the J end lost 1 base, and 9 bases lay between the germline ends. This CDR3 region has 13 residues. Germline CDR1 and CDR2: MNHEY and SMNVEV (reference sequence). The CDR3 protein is CASRDSLNYGYTF. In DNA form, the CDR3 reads TGTGCCAGCAGGGACAGCCTTAACTATGGCTACACCTTC.